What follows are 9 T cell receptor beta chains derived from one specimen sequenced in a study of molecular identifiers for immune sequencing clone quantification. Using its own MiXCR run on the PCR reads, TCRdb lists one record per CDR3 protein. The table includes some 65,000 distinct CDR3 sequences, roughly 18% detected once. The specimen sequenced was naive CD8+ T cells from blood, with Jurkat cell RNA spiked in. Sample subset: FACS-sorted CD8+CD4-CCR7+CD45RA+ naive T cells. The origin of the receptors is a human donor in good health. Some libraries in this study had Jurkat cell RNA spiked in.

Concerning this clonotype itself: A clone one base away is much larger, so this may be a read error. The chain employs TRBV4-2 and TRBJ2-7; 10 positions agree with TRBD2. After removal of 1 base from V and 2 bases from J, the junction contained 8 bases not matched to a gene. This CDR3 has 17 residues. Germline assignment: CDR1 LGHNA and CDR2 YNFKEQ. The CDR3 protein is CASSQGRASGSPYEQYF. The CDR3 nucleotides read TGTGCCAGCAGCCAAGGGCGAGCTAGCGGGAGCCCCTACGAGCAGTACTTC.

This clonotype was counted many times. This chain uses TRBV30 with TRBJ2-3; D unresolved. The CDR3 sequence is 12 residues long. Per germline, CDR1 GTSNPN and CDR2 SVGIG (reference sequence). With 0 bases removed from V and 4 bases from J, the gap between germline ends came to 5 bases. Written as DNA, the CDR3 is TGTGCCTGGAGTGTTCCGTCAGATACGCAGTATTTT. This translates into CAWSVPSDTQYF.

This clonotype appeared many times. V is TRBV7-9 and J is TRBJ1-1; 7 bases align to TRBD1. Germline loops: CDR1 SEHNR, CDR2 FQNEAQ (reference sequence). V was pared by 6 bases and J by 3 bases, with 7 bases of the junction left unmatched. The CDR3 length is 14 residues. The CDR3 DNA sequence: TGTGCCAGCAGAAGACAAACAGGGGACACTGAAGCTTTCTTT. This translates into CASRRQTGDTEAFF.

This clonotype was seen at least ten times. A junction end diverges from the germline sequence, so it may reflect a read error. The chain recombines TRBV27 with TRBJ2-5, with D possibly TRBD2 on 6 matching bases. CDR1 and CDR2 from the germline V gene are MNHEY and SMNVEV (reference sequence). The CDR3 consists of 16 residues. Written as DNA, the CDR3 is TGTGCCAGCAGTTTATGTGTCGGGGGTTCAGTAGAGGCCCAGTACTTC. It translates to CASSLCVGGSVEAQYF.

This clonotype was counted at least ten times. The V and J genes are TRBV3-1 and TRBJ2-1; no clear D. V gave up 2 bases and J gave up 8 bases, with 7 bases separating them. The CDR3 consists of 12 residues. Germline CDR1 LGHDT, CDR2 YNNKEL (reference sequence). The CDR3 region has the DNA TGTGCCAGCAGCCAATCAGTCGATGAGCAGTTCTTC. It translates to CASSQSVDEQFF.

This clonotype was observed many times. The CDR3 DNA sequence: TGCAGTGCTAGCCCCCGGGACAGGCCTTACACTGAAGCTTTCTTT. Translating it yields CSASPRDRPYTEAFF. The V and J genes are TRBV20-1 and TRBJ1-1; 8 nucleotides line up with TRBD1. This CDR3 is 15 amino acids long. The germline gives CDR1 DFQATT, CDR2 SNEGSKA (reference sequence). The ends lost 3 bases at V and 3 bases at J; junction bases unmatched: 9.

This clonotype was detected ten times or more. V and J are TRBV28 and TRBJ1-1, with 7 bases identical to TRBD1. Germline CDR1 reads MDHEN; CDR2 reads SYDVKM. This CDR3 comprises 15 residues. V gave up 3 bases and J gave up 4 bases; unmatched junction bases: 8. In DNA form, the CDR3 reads TGTGCCAGCAGTTTGGGAGGGACAGCAGCCACTGAAGCTTTCTTT. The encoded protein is CASSLGGTAATEAFF.

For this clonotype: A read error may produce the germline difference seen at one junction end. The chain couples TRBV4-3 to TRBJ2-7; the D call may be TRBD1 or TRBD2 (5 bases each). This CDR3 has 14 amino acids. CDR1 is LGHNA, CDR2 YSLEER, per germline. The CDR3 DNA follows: TGCGCCAGCAGCCATCTTGGGACCTCCAACGAGCAGTACTTC. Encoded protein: CASSHLGTSNEQYF.

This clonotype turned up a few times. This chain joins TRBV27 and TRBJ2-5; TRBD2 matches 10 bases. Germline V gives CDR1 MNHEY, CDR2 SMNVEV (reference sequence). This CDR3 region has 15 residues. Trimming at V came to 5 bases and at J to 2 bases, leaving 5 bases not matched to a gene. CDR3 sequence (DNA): TGTGCCAGCAGTCCCCGGACTAGCGGACAAGAGACCCAGTACTTC. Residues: CASSPRTSGQETQYF.